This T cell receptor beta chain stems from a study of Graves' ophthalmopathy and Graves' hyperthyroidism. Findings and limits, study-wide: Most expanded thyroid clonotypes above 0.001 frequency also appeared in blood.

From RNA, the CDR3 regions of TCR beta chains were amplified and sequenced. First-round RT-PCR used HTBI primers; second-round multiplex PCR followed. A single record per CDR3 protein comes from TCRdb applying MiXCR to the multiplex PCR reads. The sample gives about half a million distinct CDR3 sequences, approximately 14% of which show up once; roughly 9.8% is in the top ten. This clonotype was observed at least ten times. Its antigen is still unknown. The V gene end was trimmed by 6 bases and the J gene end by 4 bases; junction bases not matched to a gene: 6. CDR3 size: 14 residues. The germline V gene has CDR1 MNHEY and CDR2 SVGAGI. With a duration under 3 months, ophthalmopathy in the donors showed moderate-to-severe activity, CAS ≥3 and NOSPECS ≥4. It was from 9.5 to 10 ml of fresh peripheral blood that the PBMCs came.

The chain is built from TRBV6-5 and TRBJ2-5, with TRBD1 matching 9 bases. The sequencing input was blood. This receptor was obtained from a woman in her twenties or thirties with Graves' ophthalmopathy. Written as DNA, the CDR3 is TGTGCCAGCAGAGCACAGGGGGCGCGAGAGACCCAGTACTTC. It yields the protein CASRAQGARETQYF.